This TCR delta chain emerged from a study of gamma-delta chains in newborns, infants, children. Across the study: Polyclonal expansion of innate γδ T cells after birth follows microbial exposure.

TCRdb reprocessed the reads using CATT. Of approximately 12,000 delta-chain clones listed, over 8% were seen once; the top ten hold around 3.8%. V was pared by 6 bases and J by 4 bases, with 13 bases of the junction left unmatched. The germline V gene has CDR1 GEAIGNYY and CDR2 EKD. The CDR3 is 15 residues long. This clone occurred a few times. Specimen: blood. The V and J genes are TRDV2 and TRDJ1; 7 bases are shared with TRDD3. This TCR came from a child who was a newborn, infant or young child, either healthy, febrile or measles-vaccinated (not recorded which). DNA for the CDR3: TGTGCCTGTAATCCCTGGGGGGTCGACGGCGATAAACTCATCTTT. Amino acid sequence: CACNPWGVDGDKLIF.